The next 29 T cell receptor beta chains were all read from a single sample in a study of OX40 agonist ivuxolimab in advanced cancers. Method: immunoSEQ multiplex PCR; TCRdb's copy keeps in-frame clones and lacks some. The sample includes about 43,000 clones, about 90% of them seen just once. This sample comprised CD4+ or CD8+ T cells sorted from blood, obtained in a trial of the OX40 agonist ivuxolimab. These receptors were taken from an adult with an advanced solid tumor such as melanoma, head and neck, liver or kidney cancer.

The gene calls are TRBV7-9 and TRBJ1-1; possibly TRBD1 for D (6 bases). The germline V gene encodes CDR1 SEHNR and CDR2 FQNEAQ (reference sequence). The CDR3 has 15 amino acids. Trimming stripped 3 bases from V and 2 bases from J, with 13 bases between. The CDR3 region has the DNA TGTGCCAGCAGCTTGGGGGACACATTTAACACTGAAGCTTTCTTT. It codes for CASSLGDTFNTEAFF.

Written as DNA, the CDR3 is TGTGCCAGCAGCTTGGTTCCAGGAGATCAGCCCCAGCATTTT. It is translated as CASSLVPGDQPQHF. This chain links TRBV5-4 with TRBJ1-5; D is ambiguous. Germline CDR1 SGHNT, CDR2 YYREEE (reference sequence). V was pared by 0 bases and J by 5 bases, with 9 bases between. The CDR3 is 14 amino acids.

The rearrangement joins TRBV5-1 to TRBJ2-7, with D unresolved. CDR3 length: 13 amino acids. V was shortened by 0 bases and J by 2 bases, with 6 bases between the two germline ends. The germline V gene encodes CDR1 SGHRS and CDR2 YFSETQ. CDR3 region: CASSLAGPYEQYF. The CDR3 DNA sequence: TGCGCCAGCAGCTTGGCTGGTCCCTACGAGCAGTACTTC.

The chain joins TRBV30 to TRBJ2-3; D uncertain. Trimming removed 8 bases from V and 0 bases from J, with 9 bases in between. The CDR3 has 12 amino acids. CDR1 is GTSNPN, CDR2 SVGIG, per germline (reference sequence). The CDR3 spells CAGKWSTDTQYF. The CDR3 DNA sequence: TGTGCCGGAAAGTGGAGCACAGATACGCAGTATTTT.

This clone has just one count. This rearrangement joins TRBV6-6 to TRBJ2-5; 12 bases are shared with TRBD2. J lost 7 bases, V lost 4 bases, and 7 bases had no gene match. The CDR3 contains 15 residues. CDR1 and CDR2 from the germline V gene are MNHNY and SVGAGI (reference sequence). The CDR3 region is CASSSWTSGDLTQYF. CDR3 nucleotides: TGTGCCAGCAGTTCGTGGACTAGCGGGGACCTGACCCAGTACTTC.

The CDR3 DNA is TGCAGCGTTGATTCTCGCCTAGCGTCTTACAATGAGCAGTTCTTC. Its protein is CSVDSRLASYNEQFF. The genes are TRBV29-1 and TRBJ2-1, with D maybe TRBD2 (6 bases). This CDR3 region has 15 residues. The V end was cut by 3 bases, the J end by 4 bases, with 16 bases between. Germline V CDR1 and CDR2: SQVTM, ANQGSEA.

The genes are TRBV10-3 and TRBJ2-4; possible D gene TRBD2, 5 bases. Trimming took 0 bases from V and 5 from J, leaving 8 bases between them. CDR3 length: 14 residues. Germline values: CDR1 ENHRY, CDR2 SYGVKD. As DNA, the CDR3 is TGTGCCATCAGTGAGTCCAGCGGTGAAAACATTCAGTACTTC. Its protein product is CAISESSGENIQYF.

The rearrangement joins TRBV7-8 to TRBJ2-1; D is undetermined. Germline V lookup: CDR1 SGHVS, CDR2 FQNEAQ. The ends were cut back, 3 bases at V and 11 bases at J, with 8 bases in the middle. This CDR3 contains 11 residues. CDR3 residues: CASSFSQKQFF. The CDR3 nucleotides are TGTGCCAGCAGCTTTTCCCAAAAGCAGTTCTTC.

This clone was counted a single time. The rearrangement uses TRBV28 and TRBJ1-2, with D possibly matching TRBD1 (6 bases). V was clipped by 4 bases and J by 0 bases, with 9 bases between them. CDR3 length equals 14 residues. The germline V gene has CDR1 MDHEN and CDR2 SYDVKM. The CDR3 here is CASSSGGANYGYTF. The CDR3 nucleotides read TGTGCCAGCAGTTCGGGGGGCGCTAACTATGGCTACACCTTC.

The gene calls are TRBV28 and TRBJ1-1; D perhaps matches TRBD1 (6 bases). Germline V gene data show CDR1 as MDHEN and CDR2 as SYDVKM. The CDR3 spans 18 residues. V was clipped by 7 bases and J by 3 bases, with 27 bases between them. The DNA for the CDR3 is TGTGCCAGCACGGGAGGGTCCGCGCGGGGGCGTAGGGACACTGAAGCTTTCTTT. It translates to CASTGGSARGRRDTEAFF.

The sample holds a few counts of this clone. V is TRBV29-1 and J is TRBJ1-1, with D possibly being TRBD1 (5 bases). Germline V CDR1 and CDR2: SQVTM, ANQGSEA. V was shortened by 3 bases and J by 1 base, with 9 bases between the two germline ends. The CDR3 is made up of 13 amino acids. This CDR3 is CSVDGGGNTEAFF. The DNA for the CDR3 is TGCAGCGTTGACGGCGGGGGGAACACTGAAGCTTTCTTT.

On this clone itself: A much bigger clone sits one base away, suggesting this may be a read error. This chain connects TRBV6-5 to TRBJ2-2, with 9 bases aligning to TRBD1. Germline lookup yields CDR1 MNHEY and CDR2 SVGAGI. The CDR3 sequence is 14 residues long. For the CDR3, the DNA is TGTGCCAACAGTTACTGGACAGGGGCCGGGGAGCTGTTTTTT. This codes for CANSYWTGAGELFF.

The genes are TRBV28 and TRBJ2-4; possible D gene TRBD1, 5 bases. The CDR3 has 13 amino acids. The V end lost 7 bases, the J end lost 8 bases, and 15 bases lay between the germline ends. The germline V gene encodes CDR1 MDHEN and CDR2 SYDVKM. The CDR3 DNA sequence: TGTGCCAGCACCCTCTCAAAAGGGGACATTCAGTACTTC. Translated, it gives CASTLSKGDIQYF.

This clone has more than one count but fewer than ten. This rearrangement joins TRBV6-1 to TRBJ2-7, with 11 bases fitting TRBD2. Unmatched junction bases numbered 8, after V lost 11 bases and J lost 2 bases. The CDR3 is 14 residues long. Germline V gives CDR1 MNHNS, CDR2 SASEGT. The CDR3 is CASDLAGGTYEQYF. The CDR3 region has the DNA TGTGCCTCTGACCTAGCGGGGGGAACCTACGAGCAGTACTTC.

The rearrangement uses TRBV2 and TRBJ2-5; either TRBD1 or TRBD2 may supply D (5 bases each). V lost 7 bases and J 4 bases, leaving 13 bases between the germline ends. This CDR3 comprises 13 residues. Germline V gene lookup returns CDR1 SNHLY and CDR2 FYNNEI. CDR3 protein: CASIRGVGETQYF. In nucleotides, the CDR3 is TGTGCCAGCATACGAGGGGTCGGAGAGACCCAGTACTTC.

The chain employs TRBV5-5 and TRBJ2-3, with unresolved D. The CDR3 extends over 14 amino acids. Trimming cost V 0 bases and J 5 bases, with 10 bases left between them. The germline CDR1 and CDR2 sequences are SGHKS and YYEKEE (reference sequence). DNA of the CDR3: TGTGCCAGCAGCTTGGGGTCGGGTCGAGATACGCAGTATTTT. It specifies CASSLGSGRDTQYF.

This chain uses TRBV28 with TRBJ2-5, with 9 bases that match TRBD1. The end of the DNA is better explained by TRBJ2-7, so the J call may be wrong. This CDR3 contains 15 residues. The germline gives CDR1 MDHEN, CDR2 SYDVKM. The CDR3 spells CASSTRQGGHYEQYF. DNA for the CDR3: TGTGCCAGCAGTACCCGACAGGGGGGACACTACGAGCAGTACTTC.

The chain carries TRBV5-1 and TRBJ1-4, with TRBD1 matching over 7 bases. The CDR3 sequence is 15 residues long. Losses at the gene ends were 6 bases for V and 7 bases for J; bases not matched to a gene: 12. Germline V gene sequence: CDR1 SGHRS, CDR2 YFSETQ. DNA for the CDR3: TGCGCCAGCAACCCGACGGCAGGGGGGGGTGAAAAACTGTTTTTT. As protein: CASNPTAGGGEKLFF.

This chain connects TRBV18 to TRBJ1-2; 7 bases agree with TRBD1. From germline, CDR1 is KGHSH and CDR2 LQKENI. This CDR3 is 13 amino acids long. Trimming at V came to 5 bases and at J to 8 bases, leaving 8 bases not matched to a gene. As DNA, the CDR3 is TGTGCCAGCTCATCCTCGGACAGGAGGGGCTACACCTTC. This gives the protein CASSSSDRRGYTF.

This chain joins TRBV5-1 and TRBJ2-5; 7 positions agree with TRBD1. The J call may be mistaken, given a closer DNA end match to TRBJ2-7. CDR1 is SGHRS, CDR2 YFSETQ, per germline. This CDR3 is built from 16 residues. CDR3 bases: TGCGCCAGCAGCCCGGCAGGGGGACGGAGCTCCTACGAGCAGTACTTC. Protein product: CASSPAGGRSSYEQYF.

This clone came up a few times. The rearrangement uses TRBV11-1 and TRBJ2-7; 8 bases match TRBD1. The CDR3 is 14 amino acids. Unmatched junction bases numbered 6, after V lost 5 bases and J lost 3 bases. The V gene's germline CDR1 is SGHAT and CDR2 FQDESV (reference sequence). DNA for the CDR3: TGTGCCAGCAGCCACCGGGACAGGAACTACGAGCAGTACTTC. Translating it yields CASSHRDRNYEQYF.

The chain joins TRBV7-9 to TRBJ2-7, with D unclear. The V gene's germline CDR1 is SEHNR and CDR2 FQNEAQ (reference sequence). This CDR3 is 13 amino acids long. V lost 5 bases and J lost 4, with 12 bases in between. The CDR3 bases are TGTGCCAGCAGCAGGGCAGAAGCTTACGAGCAGTACTTC. It encodes CASSRAEAYEQYF.

The chain employs TRBV18 and TRBJ1-3, with D tentatively TRBD1 (6 bases). The CDR3 length is 16 residues. CDR1 and CDR2 from the germline V gene are KGHSH and LQKENI. V lost 3 bases and J 2 bases, leaving 14 bases between the germline ends. CDR3 region: CASSPIVQGTGNTIYF. The CDR3 region has the DNA TGTGCCAGCTCACCCATCGTACAGGGTACTGGAAACACCATATATTTT.

V gene TRBV19 combines with J gene TRBJ1-1; TRBD1 agrees at 9 bases. The CDR3 extends over 18 amino acids. Germline lookup yields CDR1 LNHDA and CDR2 SQIVND (reference sequence). The ends lost 2 bases at V and 6 bases at J; junction bases unmatched: 16. The CDR3 region has the DNA TGTGCCAGTAGTATAAAAACCCCAAACAGACAGGGGGGGGCTGAAGCTTTCTTT. Its translation is CASSIKTPNRQGGAEAFF. The variable domain in full, with the rest retrieved from reference TRBV19 and TRBJ1-1, is DGGITQSPKYLFRKEGQNVTLSCEQNLNHDAMYWYRQDPGQGLRLIYYSQIVNDFQKGDIAEGYSVSREKKESFPLTVTSAQKNPTAFYLCASSIKTPNRQGGAEAFFGQGTRLTVV.

The V and J genes are TRBV2 and TRBJ2-5; 9 bases are shared with TRBD1. The J call may be incorrect, as the DNA end agrees better with TRBJ2-7. Germline values: CDR1 SNHLY, CDR2 FYNNEI. This CDR3 region has 15 residues. This chain's CDR3 is CASRGQGSIIGEQYF. The CDR3 DNA reads as TGTGCCAGTAGGGGACAGGGCTCAATTATAGGCGAGCAGTACTTC.

The gene calls are TRBV10-3 and TRBJ2-3, with D uncertain. This CDR3 comprises 13 residues. Germline V lookup: CDR1 ENHRY, CDR2 SYGVKD. Deletions cut 4 bases from V and 1 base from J, with 6 bases between. The CDR3 region is CAISVTGTDTQYF. In DNA form, the CDR3 reads TGTGCCATCAGTGTAACGGGCACAGATACGCAGTATTTT.

In nucleotides, the CDR3 is TGTGCCAGCAGCGAGGGGGTCTACGAGCAGTACTTC. Translated: CASSEGVYEQYF. V usage is TRBV7-3 and J usage is TRBJ2-7; tentatively, D is TRBD1 (6 bases). Germline values: CDR1 SGHTA, CDR2 FQGTGA. This CDR3 spans 12 amino acids. Trimming took 5 bases from V and 3 from J, leaving 8 bases between them.

The chain couples TRBV18 to TRBJ2-5; maybe TRBD1 (5 bases). The J call may be mistaken, given a closer DNA end match to TRBJ2-7. The CDR3 has 13 residues. The germline V gene has CDR1 KGHSH and CDR2 LQKENI. The CDR3 here is CASSLDNYYEQYF. The DNA for the CDR3 is TGTGCCAGCTCACTGGACAACTACTACGAGCAGTACTTC.

The chain links TRBV4-1 to TRBJ2-1; tentative D call: TRBD2 (5 bases). The ends were cut back, 7 bases at V and 9 bases at J, with 10 bases in the middle. There are 11 residues in the CDR3. CDR1 MGHRA and CDR2 YSYEKL come from the germline V gene. The CDR3 reads CASTAEAEQFF. CDR3 coding DNA: TGCGCCAGCACCGCGGAGGCTGAGCAGTTCTTC.